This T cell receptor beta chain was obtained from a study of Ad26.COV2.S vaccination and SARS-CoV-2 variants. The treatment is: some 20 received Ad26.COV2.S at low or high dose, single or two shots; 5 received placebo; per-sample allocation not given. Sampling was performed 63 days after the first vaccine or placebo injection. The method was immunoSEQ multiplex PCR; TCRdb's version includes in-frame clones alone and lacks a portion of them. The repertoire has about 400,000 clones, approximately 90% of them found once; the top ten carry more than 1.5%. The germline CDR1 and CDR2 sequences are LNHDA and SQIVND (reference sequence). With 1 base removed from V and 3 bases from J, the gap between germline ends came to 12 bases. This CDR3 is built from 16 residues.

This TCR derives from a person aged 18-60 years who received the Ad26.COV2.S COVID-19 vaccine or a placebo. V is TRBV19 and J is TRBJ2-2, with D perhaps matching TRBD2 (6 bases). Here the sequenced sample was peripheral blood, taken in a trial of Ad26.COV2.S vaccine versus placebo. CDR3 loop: CASSIGSGGDTGELFF. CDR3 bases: TGTGCCAGTAGTATAGGGTCGGGCGGGGACACCGGGGAGCTGTTTTTT.